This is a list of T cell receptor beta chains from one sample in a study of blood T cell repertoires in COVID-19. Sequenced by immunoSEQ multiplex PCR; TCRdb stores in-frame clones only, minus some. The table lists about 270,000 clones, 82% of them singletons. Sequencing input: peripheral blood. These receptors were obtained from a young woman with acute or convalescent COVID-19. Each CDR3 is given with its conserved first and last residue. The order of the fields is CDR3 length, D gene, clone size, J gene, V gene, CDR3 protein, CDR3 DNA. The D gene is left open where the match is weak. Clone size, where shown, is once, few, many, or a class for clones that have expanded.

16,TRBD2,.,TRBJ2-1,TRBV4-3,CASSPQRGAGKNEQFF,TGCGCCAGCAGCCCCCAAAGGGGAGCGGGAAAGAATGAGCAGTTCTTC
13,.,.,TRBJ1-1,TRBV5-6,CASSWSGRTEAFF,TGTGCCAGCAGCTGGTCAGGGAGGACTGAAGCTTTCTTT
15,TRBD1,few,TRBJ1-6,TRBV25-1,CASSEWGTVNSPLHF,TGTGCCAGCAGTGAATGGGGGACAGTCAATTCACCCCTCCACTTT
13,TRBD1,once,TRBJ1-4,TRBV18,CASSLRGQGAEFF,TGTGCCAGCTCACTCCGCGGACAGGGAGCAGAGTTTTTT
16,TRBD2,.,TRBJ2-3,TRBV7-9,CASSFGLAGMLDTQYF,TGTGCCAGCAGCTTTGGGCTAGCGGGAATGCTAGATACGCAGTATTTT
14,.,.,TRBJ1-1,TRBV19,CASSWAGGNTEAFF,TGTGCCAGTAGTTGGGCAGGTGGGAACACTGAAGCTTTCTTT
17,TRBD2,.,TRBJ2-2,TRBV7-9,CASSLVPAGGDTGELFF,TGTGCCAGCAGCTTAGTGCCAGCGGGAGGGGACACCGGGGAGCTGTTTTTT
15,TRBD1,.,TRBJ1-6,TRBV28,CASSVGQGYNSPLHF,TGTGCCAGCAGTGTCGGACAGGGTTATAATTCACCCCTCCACTTT
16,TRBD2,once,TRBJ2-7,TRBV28,CASSLGTSGNPYEQYF,TGTGCCAGCAGTTTGGGGACTAGCGGCAACCCCTACGAGCAGTACTTC
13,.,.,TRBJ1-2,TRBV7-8,CASSLVVSAGYTF,TGTGCCAGCAGCTTAGTGGTGAGTGCTGGCTACACCTTC
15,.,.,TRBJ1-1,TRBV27,CASSSTGTYNTEAFF,TGTGCCAGCAGTAGCACCGGGACATATAACACTGAAGCTTTCTTT
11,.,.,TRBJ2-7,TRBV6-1,CASSGAEEQYF,TGTGCCAGCAGTGGAGCGGAGGAGCAGTACTTC
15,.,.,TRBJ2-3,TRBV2,CASITGFLSTDTQYF,TGTGCCAGCATCACAGGTTTTTTAAGCACAGATACGCAGTATTTT
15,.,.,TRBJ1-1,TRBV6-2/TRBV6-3,CASSYSALPDTEAFF,TGTGCCAGCAGTTACTCCGCGCTCCCGGACACTGAAGCTTTCTTT
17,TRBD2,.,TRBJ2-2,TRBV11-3,CASSLGVWGLRTGELFF,TGTGCCAGCAGCTTAGGGGTTTGGGGACTAAGGACCGGGGAGCTGTTTTTT
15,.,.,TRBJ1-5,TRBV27,CASSLSLGRGQPQHF,TGTGCCAGCAGTTTATCGTTGGGAAGGGGTCAGCCCCAGCATTTT
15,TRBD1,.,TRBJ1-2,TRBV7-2,CASSLKDRGLDGYTF,TGTGCCAGCAGCTTAAAGGACAGGGGGCTGGATGGCTACACCTTC
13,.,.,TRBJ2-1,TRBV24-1,CATSDGSWNEQFF,TGTGCCACCAGTGATGGTAGCTGGAATGAGCAGTTCTTC
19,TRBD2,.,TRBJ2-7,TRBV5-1,CASSSFPTGLAGGANEQYF,TGCGCCAGCAGCTCTTTTCCAACAGGACTAGCGGGAGGAGCAAACGAGCAGTACTTC
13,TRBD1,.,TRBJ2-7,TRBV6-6,CATRDSNSYEQYF,TGTGCCACCCGGGACAGCAATTCCTACGAGCAGTACTTC
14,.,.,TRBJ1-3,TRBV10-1,CASSETSSGNTIYF,TGCGCCAGCAGTGAAACGAGCTCTGGAAACACCATATATTTT
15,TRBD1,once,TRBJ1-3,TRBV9,CASSAGQGIGNTIYF,TGTGCCAGCAGCGCCGGACAGGGGATAGGAAACACCATATATTTT
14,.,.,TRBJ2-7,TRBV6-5,CASSFTGSRREQYF,TGTGCCAGCAGTTTTACGGGGTCTCGTAGGGAGCAGTACTTC
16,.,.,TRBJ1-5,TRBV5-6,CASSLLGQGGNQPQHF,TGTGCCAGCAGCTTGTTGGGGCAGGGCGGCAATCAGCCCCAGCATTTT
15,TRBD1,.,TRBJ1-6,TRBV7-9,CASSSGTGYNSPLHF,TGTGCCAGCAGCTCTGGGACAGGATATAATTCACCCCTCCACTTT
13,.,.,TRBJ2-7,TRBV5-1,CASSFGGRNEQYF,TGCGCCAGCAGCTTCGGCGGGCGTAACGAGCAGTACTTC
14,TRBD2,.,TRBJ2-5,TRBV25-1,CASSDGLVSETQYF,TGTGCCAGCAGTGACGGACTAGTCAGTGAGACCCAGTACTTC
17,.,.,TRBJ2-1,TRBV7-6,CASSSRQSGSTYNEQFF,TGTGCCAGCAGCTCAAGACAGAGCGGGTCAACCTACAATGAGCAGTTCTTC
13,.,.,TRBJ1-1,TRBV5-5,CASSPYGSPEAFF,TGTGCCAGCAGCCCCTACGGGTCACCAGAAGCTTTCTTT
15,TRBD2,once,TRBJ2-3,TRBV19,CASSTSGRGPDTQYF,TGTGCCAGTAGTACTAGCGGGAGGGGCCCAGATACGCAGTATTTT
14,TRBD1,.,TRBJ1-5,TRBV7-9,CASSLGDRNQPQHF,TGTGCCAGCAGCTTAGGGGACAGGAATCAGCCCCAGCATTTT
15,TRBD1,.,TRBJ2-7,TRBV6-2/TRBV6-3,CASSRPGQGRYEQYF,TGTGCCAGCAGTCGACCGGGACAGGGGAGATACGAGCAGTACTTC
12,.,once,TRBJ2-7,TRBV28,CASSLAPYEQYF,TGTGCCAGCAGTTTGGCACCCTACGAGCAGTACTTC
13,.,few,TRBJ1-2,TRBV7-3,CASSLGTGSGYTF,TGTGCCAGCAGCTTAGGCACAGGCAGTGGCTACACCTTC
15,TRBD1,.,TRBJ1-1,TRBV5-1,CASSLLGQGAIEAFF,TGCGCCAGCAGCTTGTTGGGACAGGGGGCGATCGAAGCTTTCTTT
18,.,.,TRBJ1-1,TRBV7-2,CASSLIASRNLMNTEAFF,TGTGCCAGCAGCTTGATTGCTAGCCGAAACCTTATGAACACTGAAGCTTTCTTT
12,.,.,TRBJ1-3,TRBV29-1,CSVGEAGNTIYF,TGCAGCGTTGGGGAGGCTGGAAACACCATATATTTT
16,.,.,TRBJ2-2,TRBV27,CASAGWQAGDTGELFF,TGTGCCAGCGCAGGGTGGCAAGCTGGGGATACCGGGGAGCTGTTTTTT
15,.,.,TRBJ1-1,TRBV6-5,CASKEVSGGSTEAFF,TGTGCCAGCAAGGAAGTGAGCGGGGGTAGCACTGAAGCTTTCTTT
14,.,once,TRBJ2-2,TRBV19,CASSMGQSTGELFF,TGTGCCAGTAGTATGGGGCAGTCCACCGGGGAGCTGTTTTTT